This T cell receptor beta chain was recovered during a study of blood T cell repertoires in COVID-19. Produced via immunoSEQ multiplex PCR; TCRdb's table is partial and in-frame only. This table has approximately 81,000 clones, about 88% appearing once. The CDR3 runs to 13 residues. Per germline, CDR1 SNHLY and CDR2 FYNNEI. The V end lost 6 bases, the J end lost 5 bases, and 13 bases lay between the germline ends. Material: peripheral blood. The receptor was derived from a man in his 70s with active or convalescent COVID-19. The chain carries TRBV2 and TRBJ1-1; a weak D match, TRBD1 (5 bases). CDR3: CASRLGESTEAFF. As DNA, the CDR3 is TGTGCCAGCAGGTTAGGGGAAAGTACTGAAGCTTTCTTT.